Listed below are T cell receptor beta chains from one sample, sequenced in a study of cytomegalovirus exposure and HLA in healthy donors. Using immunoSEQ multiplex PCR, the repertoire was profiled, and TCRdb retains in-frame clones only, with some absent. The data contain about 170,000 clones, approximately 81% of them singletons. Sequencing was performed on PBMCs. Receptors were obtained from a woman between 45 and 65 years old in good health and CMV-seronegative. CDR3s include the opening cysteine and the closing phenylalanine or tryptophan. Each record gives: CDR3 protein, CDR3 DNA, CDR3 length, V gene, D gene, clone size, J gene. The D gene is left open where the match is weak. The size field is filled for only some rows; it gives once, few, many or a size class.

CDR3: CASSQVWRGLDEQFF
DNA: TGTGCCAGCAGCCAAGTGTGGCGGGGGTTGGATGAGCAGTTCTTC
length: 15
V: TRBV14
D: TRBD2
size: NA
J: TRBJ2-1

CDR3: CASRTQGRVEQYF
DNA: TGTGCCAGCAGAACACAGGGGCGGGTCGAGCAGTACTTC
length: 13
V: TRBV11-2
D: TRBD1
size: NA
J: TRBJ2-7

CDR3: CASSPGTISEKLFF
DNA: TGTGCCAGCAGCCCCGGGACAATCTCCGAAAAACTGTTTTTT
length: 14
V: TRBV7-6
D: NA
size: NA
J: TRBJ1-4

CDR3: CATTGANEQYF
DNA: TGTGCCACCACAGGGGCTAACGAGCAGTACTTC
length: 11
V: TRBV6-6
D: TRBD1
size: NA
J: TRBJ2-7

CDR3: CASSPLGGVADTQYF
DNA: TGTGCCAGCAGCCCCCTTGGGGGGGTCGCAGATACGCAGTATTTT
length: 15
V: TRBV9
D: TRBD2
size: NA
J: TRBJ2-3

CDR3: CASSQLRQGRTEAFF
DNA: TGTGCCAGCAGCCAACTCAGACAGGGAAGGACTGAAGCTTTCTTT
length: 15
V: TRBV14
D: TRBD1
size: NA
J: TRBJ1-1

CDR3: CASSRGLSEKLFF
DNA: TGTGCCAGCAGTAGGGGGCTGAGTGAAAAACTGTTTTTT
length: 13
V: TRBV28
D: TRBD1
size: NA
J: TRBJ1-4

CDR3: CFAITGTGKAFF
DNA: TGTTTCGCAATTACCGGGACAGGGAAGGCTTTCTTT
length: 12
V: TRBV28
D: TRBD1
size: few
J: TRBJ1-1

CDR3: CASSFQGAGNTIYF
DNA: TGCGCCAGCAGCTTTCAGGGGGCTGGAAACACCATATATTTT
length: 14
V: TRBV5-1
D: TRBD1
size: NA
J: TRBJ1-3

CDR3: CASTPAGPATEQYF
DNA: TGTGCCAGCACCCCCGCGGGTCCTGCGACGGAGCAGTACTTC
length: 14
V: TRBV27
D: NA
size: NA
J: TRBJ2-7

CDR3: CASSLKGGGTEAFF
DNA: TGTGCCAGCAGCTTAAAAGGGGGCGGCACTGAAGCTTTCTTT
length: 14
V: TRBV7-2
D: TRBD1
size: NA
J: TRBJ1-1

CDR3: CSSSLGEGFNTEAFF
DNA: TGTTCCAGCAGCTTAGGGGAGGGTTTCAACACTGAAGCTTTCTTT
length: 15
V: TRBV7-9
D: NA
size: NA
J: TRBJ1-1

CDR3: CASRRDSSNYGYTF
DNA: TGTGCCAGTAGAAGGGACAGCTCCAACTATGGCTACACCTTC
length: 14
V: TRBV19
D: TRBD1
size: NA
J: TRBJ1-2

CDR3: CASSSRAGGRNEQFF
DNA: TGTGCCAGCAGTTCAAGAGCGGGGGGGCGTAATGAGCAGTTCTTC
length: 15
V: TRBV6-5
D: TRBD2
size: once
J: TRBJ2-1

CDR3: CASLLLAKNIQYF
DNA: TGTGCCAGCCTGTTATTAGCCAAAAACATTCAGTACTTC
length: 13
V: TRBV27
D: NA
size: few
J: TRBJ2-4

CDR3: CASSLTRDRGSEQYF
DNA: TGTGCCAGCAGCTTAACCCGGGACAGGGGATCCGAGCAGTACTTC
length: 15
V: TRBV7-8
D: TRBD1
size: NA
J: TRBJ2-7

CDR3: CASSLREGTGELFF
DNA: TGTGCCAGCAGCTTAAGGGAGGGGACCGGGGAGCTGTTTTTT
length: 14
V: TRBV11-3
D: TRBD2
size: NA
J: TRBJ2-2

CDR3: CASSFSGSGGGKNIQYF
DNA: TGTGCCAGCAGTTTTAGCGGGAGCGGGGGGGGCAAAAACATTCAGTACTTC
length: 17
V: TRBV7-8
D: TRBD2
size: NA
J: TRBJ2-4

CDR3: CASRYDRSRSYNEQFF
DNA: TGTGCCAGCAGGTACGACAGGTCGCGCTCCTACAATGAGCAGTTCTTC
length: 16
V: TRBV2
D: NA
size: NA
J: TRBJ2-1

CDR3: CASSDGQADEQFF
DNA: TGTGCCAGCAGCGATGGACAGGCTGATGAGCAGTTCTTC
length: 13
V: TRBV6-4
D: TRBD1
size: NA
J: TRBJ2-1

CDR3: CASRATGGANTEAFF
DNA: TGTGCCAGCAGGGCAACAGGGGGCGCTAACACTGAAGCTTTCTTT
length: 15
V: TRBV2
D: TRBD1
size: once
J: TRBJ1-1

CDR3: CASSTGTSGRLGGEQYF
DNA: TGTGCCAGTAGTACAGGGACTAGCGGGAGACTGGGAGGCGAGCAGTACTTC
length: 17
V: TRBV19
D: TRBD2
size: NA
J: TRBJ2-7

CDR3: CASSSTSGGTNTGELFF
DNA: TGTGCCAGCTCATCGACTAGCGGGGGGACGAACACCGGGGAGCTGTTTTTT
length: 17
V: TRBV18
D: TRBD2
size: NA
J: TRBJ2-2

CDR3: CASSEAGVGLNEQFF
DNA: TGTGCCAGCAGTGAAGCCGGGGTAGGCTTGAATGAGCAGTTCTTC
length: 15
V: TRBV6-1
D: NA
size: NA
J: TRBJ2-1

CDR3: CAISPRGANTEAFF
DNA: TGTGCCATCAGCCCCCGGGGGGCGAACACTGAAGCTTTCTTT
length: 14
V: TRBV10-3
D: NA
size: NA
J: TRBJ1-1

CDR3: CAGSLGRQGISTDTQYF
DNA: TGTGCCGGCTCCTTGGGCCGACAGGGGATAAGCACAGATACGCAGTATTTT
length: 17
V: TRBV28
D: TRBD1
size: NA
J: TRBJ2-3

CDR3: CASSFRRQINEKLFF
DNA: TGTGCCAGCAGTTTCCGGCGGCAGATAAATGAAAAACTGTTTTTT
length: 15
V: TRBV28
D: NA
size: NA
J: TRBJ1-4

CDR3: CASSQGQGTYSNQPQHF
DNA: TGTGCCAGCAGCCAGGGACAGGGCACCTATAGCAATCAGCCCCAGCATTTT
length: 17
V: TRBV7-8
D: TRBD1
size: NA
J: TRBJ1-5